This T cell receptor (beta chain) comes out of a study of T-cell reconstitution after alpha-beta-depleted transplantation in children. This clonotype was counted many times. Germline V gives CDR1 MNHNS, CDR2 SASEGT. This CDR3 is built from 15 residues. The ends were cut back, 7 bases at V and 1 base at J, with 16 bases in the middle. A TCRbeta library incorporating unique molecular identifiers was prepared. TCRdb redid the calling of the PCR reads with MiXCR, one entry per CDR3 protein. The sample includes almost 250,000 distinct CDR3 sequences, under 30% of them seen just once. The clonotype originates from a girl aged 2 to 10 with Fanconi anemia, due to receive a stem cell transplant. This chain joins TRBV6-1 and TRBJ1-1, with D perhaps matching TRBD1 (5 bases). Specimen: PBMCs, collected before TCRalphabeta/CD19-depleted stem cell transplant. The DNA for the CDR3 is TGTGCCAGCAAACTTCACGGGACTGAGAACACTGAAGCTTTCTTT. It yields the protein CASKLHGTENTEAFF.